The 23 T cell receptor beta chains below were found in one sample sequenced in a study of shared clonotypes between healthy human individuals. Using immunoSEQ multiplex PCR, the repertoire was profiled, and TCRdb retains in-frame clones only, with some absent. The repertoire holds some 1.1 million clones, 70% to 80% seen once, with 0.89% in the top ten. The sequencing sample was made of memory CD4+ T cells from PBMCs. Regarding subset: CD45RA-negative fraction. The receptors derive from a man younger than 35 in good health. Some clones in this sample may be carry-over from other donors' samples.

This sequence joins TRBV25-1 and TRBJ2-1; 8 nucleotides match TRBD2. With V trimmed by 3 bases and J by 9 bases, 7 bases remained unmatched. The germline V gene has CDR1 MGHDK and CDR2 SYGVNS. The CDR3 loop spans 14 amino acids. The CDR3 is CASSDQLAVPEQFF. The CDR3 DNA is TGTGCCAGCAGTGACCAACTAGCGGTCCCTGAGCAGTTCTTC.

CDR3 in amino acids: CASSLQGALLEQYF. The CDR3 nucleotides are TGTGCCAGCAGCTTACAGGGGGCGCTTCTTGAGCAGTACTTC. This sequence joins TRBV11-2 and TRBJ2-7; 8 bases are a match to TRBD1. CDR1 is SGHAT and CDR2 is FQNNGV in the germline V gene. Trimming removed 2 bases from V and 7 bases from J; junction bases left unmatched: 7. The CDR3 is made up of 14 amino acids.

DNA for the CDR3: TGTGCCAGCAGTCTCTACAGGGCACGAGGGTACGAGCAGTACTTC. Translating it yields CASSLYRARGYEQYF. The chain is built from TRBV6-5 and TRBJ2-7; tentatively, D is TRBD1 (6 bases). CDR3 length: 15 residues. The V and J ends lost 5 bases and 4 bases respectively, with 18 bases between them. The germline CDR1 and CDR2 sequences are MNHEY and SVGAGI.

The genes are TRBV10-3 and TRBJ1-1, with TRBD1 as a possible D gene (5 bases). CDR3 length: 16 amino acids. V was clipped by 0 bases and J by 2 bases, with 13 bases between them. Germline loops: CDR1 ENHRY, CDR2 SYGVKD. In DNA, the CDR3 is TGTGCCATCAGTGAGTCGCCCCGGGGCTCAAACACTGAAGCTTTCTTT. It encodes CAISESPRGSNTEAFF.

The chain uses TRBV7-3 and TRBJ2-7; 13 bases agree with TRBD2. Germline V gives CDR1 SGHTA, CDR2 FQGTGA. This CDR3 contains 16 residues. Losses at the gene ends were 4 bases for V and 3 bases for J; bases not matched to a gene: 6. CDR3 DNA sequence: TGTGCCAGCAGCTCCCATGGGACTAGCGGGATCTACGAGCAGTACTTC. Residues: CASSSHGTSGIYEQYF.

The CDR3 is CAWSVTGYTEAFF. CDR3 nucleotide sequence: TGTGCCTGGAGTGTAACAGGGTACACTGAAGCTTTCTTT. This chain links TRBV30 with TRBJ1-1, with TRBD1 as a possible D gene (6 bases). The CDR3 length is 13 residues. CDR1 GTSNPN and CDR2 SVGIG come from the germline V gene (reference sequence). V lost 0 bases, J lost 3 bases, and 8 bases lay in between. The full variable domain, rest sourced from reference TRBV30 and TRBJ1-1, is SQTIHQWPATLVQPVGSPLSLECTVEGTSNPNLYWYRQAAGRGLQLLFYSVGIGQISSEVPQNLSASRPQDRQFILSSKKLLLSDSGFYLCAWSVTGYTEAFFGQGTRLTVV.

Only one count was recorded for this clone. Other DNA sequences from this sample encode an identical CDR3 as well. The gene calls are TRBV6-5 and TRBJ2-7; 7 nucleotides line up with TRBD1. CDR3 size: 14 residues. Unmatched junction bases numbered 2, after V lost 0 bases and J lost 3 bases. In germline, CDR1 is MNHEY, CDR2 SVGAGI. CDR3 loop: CASSYSRDSYEQYF. The DNA of the CDR3 is TGTGCCAGCAGTTACTCTCGGGACAGCTACGAGCAGTACTTC.

This rearrangement joins TRBV9 to TRBJ2-7; 8 bases are shared with TRBD1. CDR1 and CDR2 from the germline V gene are SGDLS and YYNGEE. The CDR3 extends over 15 amino acids. Trimming removed 1 base from V and 6 bases from J; junction bases left unmatched: 9. CDR3 in amino acids: CASSVTGQGASEQYF. The CDR3 DNA follows: TGTGCCAGCAGCGTAACCGGGCAGGGGGCCTCCGAGCAGTACTTC.

The V and J genes are TRBV29-1 and TRBJ2-4; tentative D call: TRBD1 (6 bases). Trimming left V 7 bases short and J 0 bases short, with 13 bases between. This CDR3 spans 14 amino acids. Germline V gene lookup returns CDR1 SQVTM and CDR2 ANQGSEA. CDR3 sequence reads: CSASDSLAKNIQYF. CDR3 nucleotides: TGCAGCGCTTCGGACAGCCTAGCCAAAAACATTCAGTACTTC.

This chain uses TRBV25-1 with TRBJ2-3; D possibly corresponds to TRBD1 (5 bases). Trimming removed 10 bases at V and 2 bases at J, with 16 bases between. This CDR3 is built from 14 residues. CDR1 is MGHDK and CDR2 is SYGVNS in the germline V gene. In nucleotides, the CDR3 is TGTGCCACAAGTGGGGCAGGGTTCACAGATACGCAGTATTTT. Protein sequence: CATSGAGFTDTQYF.

This chain links TRBV27 with TRBJ1-6; 9 bases map to TRBD1. There are 15 residues in the CDR3. The ends lost 6 bases at V and 9 bases at J; junction bases unmatched: 9. Germline V gene sequence: CDR1 MNHEY, CDR2 SMNVEV (reference sequence). CDR3 sequence: CASSLRDRAISPLHF. The CDR3 nucleotides are TGTGCCAGCAGCCTAAGGGACAGGGCTATTTCACCCCTCCACTTT.

On this clone itself: The same CDR3 arises from other DNA sequences in this sample as well. This CDR3 reads CASSPPSGRADTQYF. The CDR3 bases are TGTGCCAGCTCACCCCCTAGCGGGAGAGCAGATACGCAGTATTTT. The rearrangement uses TRBV18 and TRBJ2-3; 10 bases fit TRBD2. CDR3 length: 15 residues. J gave up 4 bases and V 3 bases, and 4 bases lay outside the gene matches. Germline assignment: CDR1 KGHSH and CDR2 LQKENI.

This clone was found once. The chain joins TRBV6-1 to TRBJ1-4; D is unresolved. V lost 1 base, J lost 3 bases, and 6 bases lay in between. This CDR3 is 14 amino acids long. The V gene's germline CDR1 is MNHNS and CDR2 SASEGT. The CDR3 reads CASSEGFPNEKLFF. The DNA for the CDR3 is TGTGCCAGCAGTGAAGGGTTCCCTAATGAAAAACTGTTTTTT.

The rearrangement uses TRBV18 and TRBJ2-7; tentatively, D is TRBD1 (5 bases). The CDR3 has 15 amino acids. From germline, CDR1 is KGHSH and CDR2 LQKENI. Deletions cut 3 bases from V and 7 bases from J, with 19 bases between. CDR3 DNA: TGTGCCAGCTCACCGACGACAGAGAGATTAGGAGAGCAGTACTTC. It codes for CASSPTTERLGEQYF. Full variable domain (outside the CDR3, taken from reference TRBV18 and TRBJ2-7): NAGVMQNPRHLVRRRGQEARLRCSPMKGHSHVYWYRQLPEEGLKFMVYLQKENIIDESGMPKERFSAEFPKEGPSILRIQQVVRGDSAAYFCASSPTTERLGEQYFGPGTRLTVT.

The chain has TRBV5-1 and TRBJ2-7; tentatively, D is TRBD1 (5 bases). This CDR3 region has 13 residues. The V end was cut by 7 bases, the J end by 5 bases, with 16 bases between. Germline loops: CDR1 SGHRS, CDR2 YFSETQ. As DNA, the CDR3 is TGCGCCAGCGGACATAGGGGCAGGGACGAGCAGTACTTC. This translates into CASGHRGRDEQYF. The full variable domain, rest sourced from reference TRBV5-1 and TRBJ2-7, is KAGVTQTPRYLIKTRGQQVTLSCSPISGHRSVSWYQQTPGQGLQFLFEYFSETQRNKGNFPGRFSGRQFSNSRSEMNVSTLELGDSALYLCASGHRGRDEQYFGPGTRLTVT.

The V gene is TRBV28, the J gene TRBJ1-3; a possible D gene is TRBD1 (6 bases). This CDR3 region has 13 residues. Germline CDR1 and CDR2: MDHEN and SYDVKM. V lost 6 bases, J lost 1 base, and 7 bases lay in between. The CDR3 DNA follows: TGTGCCAGCAGCCAGGGGTCTGGAAACACCATATATTTT. Encoded protein: CASSQGSGNTIYF.

V and J are TRBV5-4 and TRBJ1-3; the match to TRBD1 covers 7 bases. Trimming at V came to 6 bases and at J to 0 bases, leaving 9 bases not matched to a gene. The germline V gene encodes CDR1 SGHNT and CDR2 YYREEE (reference sequence). The CDR3 extends over 16 amino acids. The CDR3 coding sequence is TGTGCCAGCACCATCTCATCAGGGGGCTCTGGAAACACCATATATTTT. Translation: CASTISSGGSGNTIYF.

J is TRBJ2-7 and V is TRBV10-3; weak D call: TRBD2 (5 bases). CDR3 length: 12 residues. The V gene's germline CDR1 is ENHRY and CDR2 SYGVKD. Trimming shortened V by 4 bases and J by 6 bases, and 10 bases separated the two germline ends. CDR3 loop: CAISVRGPEQYF. DNA for the CDR3: TGTGCCATCAGTGTGAGAGGGCCCGAGCAGTACTTC.

This chain joins TRBV7-2 and TRBJ2-3; possibly TRBD1 for D (5 bases). The germline CDR1 and CDR2 sequences are SGHTA and FQGNSA. Trimming removed 2 bases from V and 1 base from J, with 10 bases in between. This CDR3 is built from 15 residues. The DNA for the CDR3 is TGTGCCAGCAGCTTATCAGACAGCCGCACAGATACGCAGTATTTT. This codes for CASSLSDSRTDTQYF.

The chain couples TRBV28 to TRBJ2-3; 8 bases map to TRBD2. The CDR3 sequence is 15 residues long. Germline CDR1 and CDR2: MDHEN and SYDVKM. The J segment lost 7 bases and the V segment lost 5 bases, leaving 11 bases of the junction unmatched. The CDR3 spells CASSPRTSPGYTQYF. CDR3 bases: TGTGCCAGCAGTCCGAGGACTAGCCCCGGTTATACGCAGTATTTT.

This chain joins TRBV19 and TRBJ1-2, with D tentatively TRBD1 (5 bases). In germline, CDR1 is LNHDA, CDR2 SQIVND (reference sequence). V lost 5 bases and J lost 4, with 20 bases in between. The CDR3 is 16 residues long. CDR3 in amino acids: CASSPDFGGTFYGYTF. CDR3 bases: TGTGCCAGTAGTCCCGACTTTGGGGGGACGTTCTATGGCTACACCTTC.

Concerning this clone itself: This sample includes further DNA sequences coding for the same CDR3. The rearrangement uses TRBV5-1 and TRBJ2-5; TRBD1 agrees at 7 bases. Trimming at V came to 4 bases and at J to 5 bases, leaving 5 bases not matched to a gene. CDR1 SGHRS and CDR2 YFSETQ come from the germline V gene. This CDR3 has 13 amino acids. CDR3 loop: CASSPYRGETQYF. The CDR3 DNA reads as TGCGCCAGCAGCCCTTACAGGGGCGAGACCCAGTACTTC.

V and J are TRBV6-5 and TRBJ2-4, with 8 positions matching TRBD1. Germline trimming cut 6 bases from V and 9 bases from J; bases unmatched to any gene: 13. Germline lookup yields CDR1 MNHEY and CDR2 SVGAGI. CDR3 length: 15 residues. The CDR3 here is CASRSDRANPRIQYF. CDR3 nucleotide sequence: TGTGCCAGCAGATCGGACAGGGCTAATCCACGCATTCAGTACTTC.